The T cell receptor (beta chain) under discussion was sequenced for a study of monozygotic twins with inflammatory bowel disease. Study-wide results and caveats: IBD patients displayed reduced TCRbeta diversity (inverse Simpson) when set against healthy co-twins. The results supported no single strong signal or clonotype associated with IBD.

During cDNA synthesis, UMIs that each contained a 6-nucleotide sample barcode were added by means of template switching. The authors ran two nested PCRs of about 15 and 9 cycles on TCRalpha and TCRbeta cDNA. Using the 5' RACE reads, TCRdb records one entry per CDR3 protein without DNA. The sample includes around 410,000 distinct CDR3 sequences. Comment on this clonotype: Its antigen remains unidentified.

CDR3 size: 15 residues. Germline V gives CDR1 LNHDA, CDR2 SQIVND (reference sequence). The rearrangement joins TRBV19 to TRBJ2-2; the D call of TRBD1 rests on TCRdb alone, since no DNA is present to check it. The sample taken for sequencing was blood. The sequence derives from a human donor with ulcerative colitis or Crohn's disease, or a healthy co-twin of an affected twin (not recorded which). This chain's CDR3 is CASSKQGWDTGELFF.